The 30 T cell receptor beta chains below were found in one sample sequenced in a study of CXCR3-negative and CXCR3-positive naive CD8 T cells. Study outcomes and limitations: In CXCR3-positive naive cells, the TRB CDR3s were more hydrophobic than in CXCR3-negative naive cells.

UMI-tagged TRB cDNA libraries were built via 5' RACE. TCRdb reprocessed the 5' RACE reads, keeping one entry per CDR3 protein, no DNA. In all, the sample yields under 60,000 distinct CDR3 sequences. These receptors' antigens are unknown. Sequences were obtained from naive CXCR3+ CD8+ T cells from blood. Subset here: CD45RO-CCR7+CD27+CD95- naive CD8+ T cells expressing CXCR3 (TNR3+). The receptors shown here come from a human donor in good health. Some clones in this sample may be carry-over from other donors' samples.

The chain recombines TRBV7-2 with TRBJ2-5; TCRdb's D gene call, TRBD1, goes unchecked for lack of DNA. The CDR3 covers 14 residues. The germline gives CDR1 SGHTA, CDR2 FQGNSA. Here the CDR3 reads CASSFWDRKETQYF.

The V call is TRBV7-9, the J call TRBJ1-1. Looked up from germline, CDR1 is SEHNR and CDR2 is FQNEAQ (reference sequence). CDR3 size: 18 residues. CDR3: CASSPLLTSAGVNTEAFF.

The gene calls are TRBV5-1 and TRBJ2-7. CDR3 length equals 11 residues. CDR1 is SGHRS and CDR2 is YFSETQ in the germline V gene. The CDR3 here is CASSLGLEQYF. Together with reference TRBV5-1 and TRBJ2-7, the CDR3 gives the full variable domain: KAGVTQTPRYLIKTRGQQVTLSCSPISGHRSVSWYQQTPGQGLQFLFEYFSETQRNKGNFPGRFSGRQFSNSRSEMNVSTLELGDSALYLCASSLGLEQYFGPGTRLTVT.

The chain recombines TRBV14 with TRBJ2-2; there is no DNA to check the TCRdb D call of TRBD1. Germline CDR1 SGHDN, CDR2 FVKESK. CDR3 size: 13 residues. CDR3 in amino acids: CASSPQGSGELFF.

The genes are TRBV9 and TRBJ2-1. CDR3 length: 13 residues. Germline CDR1 SGDLS, CDR2 YYNGEE. The CDR3 reads CASSDAGYNEQFF.

The chain uses TRBV2 and TRBJ2-1; the D call of TRBD1 rests on TCRdb alone, since no DNA is present to check it. This CDR3 has 15 amino acids. Germline CDR1 is SNHLY and CDR2 is FYNNEI. This CDR3 reads CASRIQGYSYNEQFF. Looking up the rest from reference TRBV2 and TRBJ2-1 gives the full variable domain: EPEVTQTPSHQVTQMGQEVILRCVPISNHLYFYWYRQILGQKVEFLVSFYNNEISEKSEIFDDQFSVERPDGSNFTLKIRSTKLEDSAMYFCASRIQGYSYNEQFFGPGTRLTVL.

The chain uses TRBV7-8 and TRBJ2-5; TCRdb reports TRBD1, a call that lacks DNA to check it against. The germline V gene encodes CDR1 SGHVS and CDR2 FQNEAQ. The CDR3 has 18 residues. The CDR3 region is CASSLAAGRGRGGETQYF.

This chain connects TRBV29-1 to TRBJ2-2. The CDR3 covers 12 residues. Per germline, CDR1 SQVTM and CDR2 ANQGSEA. CDR3 amino acids: CSLVGITGELFF.

V is TRBV12-3 or TRBV12-4 and J is TRBJ2-1; TCRdb proposes TRBD1, but this gene call is untestable without DNA. This CDR3 has 12 residues. This CDR3 reads CASRQGYNEQFF.

This chain joins TRBV9 and TRBJ2-3; TCRdb reports TRBD2, a call that lacks DNA to check it against. From germline, CDR1 is SGDLS and CDR2 YYNGEE. There are 14 residues in the CDR3. Here the CDR3 reads CASSPWDFPDTQYF.

V usage is TRBV7-9 and J usage is TRBJ1-1; without DNA, the TCRdb call of TRBD1 cannot be checked. Germline CDR1 and CDR2: SEHNR and FQNEAQ (reference sequence). The CDR3 consists of 14 residues. The CDR3 protein is CASIKGGLDTEAFF.

V usage is TRBV3-1 and J usage is TRBJ1-4; TCRdb's D call, TRBD1, is unchecked because there is no DNA. Germline V gives CDR1 LGHDT, CDR2 YNNKEL (reference sequence). The CDR3 is made up of 14 amino acids. The CDR3 protein is CASSQADRSEKLFF.

The gene calls are TRBV9 and TRBJ2-1; TCRdb's assignment of TRBD1 cannot be checked, as there is no DNA. Germline CDR1 SGDLS, CDR2 YYNGEE. This CDR3 has 13 residues. CDR3 amino acids: CASSAGGIHEQFF.

The V and J genes are TRBV4-3 and TRBJ2-1. The CDR3 totals 15 residues. In germline, CDR1 is LGHNA, CDR2 YSLEER. CDR3 sequence reads: CASSQGSASYNEQFF.

The chain employs TRBV7-9 and TRBJ1-2; the D call of TRBD1 rests on TCRdb alone, since no DNA is present to check it. Germline-derived CDR1 and CDR2 are SEHNR and FQNEAQ (reference sequence). This CDR3 is 15 amino acids long. CDR3 protein: CASSSPLGANYGYTF.

The chain recombines TRBV12-3 or TRBV12-4 with TRBJ1-1; TCRdb names TRBD1, which stays unverified in the absence of DNA. The CDR3 contains 14 residues. CDR3 amino acids: CASSWDSRGSEAFF.

The CDR3 is CASSEDRRSYEQYF. This rearrangement joins TRBV10-2 to TRBJ2-7. The length of the CDR3 is 14 residues. Germline values: CDR1 WSHSY, CDR2 SAAADI.

The chain is built from TRBV27 and TRBJ1-6; TCRdb names TRBD1, which stays unverified in the absence of DNA. In germline, CDR1 is MNHEY, CDR2 SMNVEV (reference sequence). This CDR3 has 18 amino acids. The CDR3 reads CASTSQPGRTLFISPLHF.

This rearrangement joins TRBV14 to TRBJ1-2; TCRdb returns TRBD1, unconfirmable since there is no DNA. The CDR3 extends over 14 amino acids. CDR1 is SGHDN, CDR2 FVKESK, per germline. CDR3 residues: CASSLGPPPYGYTF.

The CDR3: CASSPWGEMNTEAFF. The V gene is TRBV7-3, the J gene TRBJ1-1; TCRdb's D call, TRBD1, is unchecked because there is no DNA. This CDR3 is built from 15 residues. The germline gives CDR1 SGHTA, CDR2 FQGTGA.

The genes are TRBV14 and TRBJ2-3; TCRdb returns TRBD2, unconfirmable since there is no DNA. Germline CDR1 reads SGHDN; CDR2 reads FVKESK. The length of the CDR3 is 16 residues. This CDR3 reads CASSQAQLAGADTQYF.

Judged by frequency, this clonotype is medium-sized (0.01 to 0.1%). The chain joins TRBV7-3 to TRBJ2-7; TCRdb selects TRBD2, and the lack of DNA leaves this call unchecked. This CDR3 spans 13 amino acids. Germline loops: CDR1 SGHTA, CDR2 FQGTGA. The CDR3 region is CASSSGLSYEQYF.

The chain couples TRBV10-3 to TRBJ2-3; TCRdb reports TRBD1, a call that lacks DNA to check it against. The CDR3 is 16 residues long. Germline V gene lookup returns CDR1 ENHRY and CDR2 SYGVKD. This CDR3 reads CAISESNRGWTDTQYF.

This chain links TRBV9 with TRBJ2-7; without DNA, the TCRdb call of TRBD1 cannot be checked. The germline CDR1 and CDR2 sequences are SGDLS and YYNGEE. CDR3 length: 12 amino acids. CDR3 in amino acids: CASDRGDGEQYF.

The chain recombines TRBV29-1 with TRBJ2-3; TCRdb outputs TRBD1, but without DNA this stays unchecked. The CDR3 covers 16 residues. The germline V gene has CDR1 SQVTM and CDR2 ANQGSEA. Here the CDR3 reads CSVLPVARGIGGTQYF.

The chain employs TRBV7-9 and TRBJ2-7; with no DNA, the TCRdb D assignment of TRBD1 cannot be verified. The CDR3 runs to 14 residues. Germline V gene data show CDR1 as SEHNR and CDR2 as FQNEAQ (reference sequence). The CDR3 sequence: CASSPRKGAYEQYF.

CDR3 loop: CASSPPGPGELFF. The gene calls are TRBV4-2 and TRBJ2-2; as DNA is missing, the TRBD1 call by TCRdb cannot be tested. This CDR3 is 13 amino acids long. Germline V gene lookup returns CDR1 LGHNA and CDR2 YNFKEQ.

The gene calls are TRBV20-1 and TRBJ2-7; TCRdb's assignment of TRBD2 cannot be checked, as there is no DNA. The germline CDR1 and CDR2 sequences are DFQATT and SNEGSKA (reference sequence). CDR3 size: 12 residues. The chain's CDR3 is CSARLAGYEQYF.

The genes are TRBV6-5 and TRBJ1-1. Germline V gives CDR1 MNHEY, CDR2 SVGAGI. The CDR3 covers 13 residues. This chain's CDR3 is CASSYSRNTEAFF.

The chain couples TRBV19 to TRBJ2-7; the D gene TCRdb calls, TRBD2, cannot be checked with no DNA. CDR1 and CDR2 (germline): LNHDA, SQIVND (reference sequence). The CDR3 spans 13 residues. The CDR3 spells CASKTSGAYEQYF. The complete variable domain, with remaining parts taken from reference TRBV19 and TRBJ2-7, reads DGGITQSPKYLFRKEGQNVTLSCEQNLNHDAMYWYRQDPGQGLRLIYYSQIVNDFQKGDIAEGYSVSREKKESFPLTVTSAQKNPTAFYLCASKTSGAYEQYFGPGTRLTVT.